Following are 17 T cell receptor beta chains from one sample sequenced in a study of blood T cells in healthy people across ages. With a J-beta primer mix and a sample-barcoded 5' primer, a second PCR ran about 7 to 12 cycles. TCRdb itself ran the 5' RACE reads through MiXCR, one entry per CDR3 protein. This sample has about 1.8 million distinct CDR3 sequences, with just under 50% found just once. Sequencing was done on a sample of blood. The receptors here all came from a woman in her thirties or forties in good health.

The chain has TRBV11-2 and TRBJ2-5, with 9 bases fitting TRBD1. CDR3 size: 16 residues. J lost 1 base, V lost 5 bases, and 8 bases had no gene match. Germline lookup yields CDR1 SGHAT and CDR2 FQNNGV. The CDR3 nucleotides are TGTGCCAGCAGCCCCGGACAGGGGTTGGTCCAAGAGACCCAGTACTTC. Protein sequence: CASSPGQGLVQETQYF.

The chain joins TRBV29-1 to TRBJ2-6; 8 bases fit TRBD1. The trim removed 4 bases at V and 1 base at J, leaving 6 bases unmatched. The V gene's germline CDR1 is SQVTM and CDR2 ANQGSEA. The CDR3 is 16 amino acids. The CDR3 nucleotides read TGCAGCGTTGGGATCTGGACAGGGTCTGGGGCCAACGTCCTGACTTTC. Amino acid sequence: CSVGIWTGSGANVLTF.

The chain recombines TRBV13 with TRBJ2-5; D is unclear. The J call may be incorrect, as the DNA end agrees better with TRBJ2-7. This CDR3 contains 14 residues. Germline V gene sequence: CDR1 PRHDT, CDR2 FYEKMQ (reference sequence). This CDR3 reads CASSLGGWPDEQYF. CDR3 DNA sequence: TGTGCCAGCAGCTTAGGAGGGTGGCCTGACGAGCAGTACTTC.

This clonotype was counted once. J is TRBJ2-7 and V is TRBV4-1; D unclear. CDR3 length equals 12 residues. Trimming cost V 4 bases and J 7 bases, with 11 bases left between them. In germline, CDR1 is MGHRA, CDR2 YSYEKL. CDR3 bases: TGCGCCAGCAGCCGAGTGCTTGGTGAGCAGTACTTC. Protein sequence: CASSRVLGEQYF.

This clonotype was recorded a few times. A read error may account for a junction end that differs from germline. This chain connects TRBV5-1 to TRBJ2-5; TRBD2 agrees at 9 bases. CDR1 is SGHRS, CDR2 YFSETQ, per germline. The CDR3 totals 15 residues. The CDR3 here is CASSLVPSGDEIQYF. CDR3 in DNA: TGCGCCAGCAGCTTGGTGCCTAGCGGGGATGAGATCCAGTACTTC.

This clonotype was detected only a few times. At one end the junction does not follow the germline gene, possibly because of a read error. The chain uses TRBV5-1 and TRBJ1-1, with D maybe TRBD1 (6 bases). The CDR3 totals 14 residues. Germline lookup yields CDR1 SGHRS and CDR2 YFSETQ. The CDR3 nucleotides are TGTGCCAGCAGTTTAGATCAGGGGAGAACTGAAGCTTTCTTT. It is translated as CASSLDQGRTEAFF.

This clonotype has only a few counts. The rearrangement links TRBV7-2 to TRBJ2-5; D perhaps matches TRBD2 (5 bases). The germline V gene encodes CDR1 SGHTA and CDR2 FQGNSA. The length of the CDR3 is 16 residues. The germline V and J ends were trimmed by 5 bases and 2 bases, with 18 bases remaining between them. CDR3 nucleotide sequence: TGTGCCAGCAGCCCCCCCGGACTTCACGGTCAAGAGACCCAGTACTTC. Its protein product is CASSPPGLHGQETQYF.

The chain combines TRBV6-5 with TRBJ1-5; 8 bases align to TRBD1. The CDR3 is 15 amino acids. Germline V gene data show CDR1 as MNHEY and CDR2 as SVGAGI. The junction had 7 bases not matched to a gene; V was cut back by 6 bases and J by 3 bases. The DNA for the CDR3 is TGTGCCAGCAGGCCCGACAGGGGAGCCAATCAGCCCCAGCATTTT. Translating gives CASRPDRGANQPQHF.

V is TRBV21-1 and J is TRBJ2-7; the table's D call TRBD1 went unverified against the DNA. TRBV21-1 is designated a pseudogene. CDR3 length equals 16 residues. In DNA, the CDR3 is TGTGCCAGCAGCACTCCGACGGGACACAGAACCTACGAGCAGTACTTC. Amino acid sequence: CASSTPTGHRTYEQYF.

The rearrangement links TRBV27 to TRBJ2-7, with D possibly TRBD1 on 5 matching bases. Germline V gives CDR1 MNHEY, CDR2 SMNVEV (reference sequence). V shed 6 bases and J shed 3 bases, with 15 bases lying between them. The CDR3 loop spans 14 amino acids. In DNA form, the CDR3 reads TGTGCCAGCAGCCCTCTAACAGGATTCTACGAGCAGTACTTC. Amino acids: CASSPLTGFYEQYF.

This clonotype was counted only a few times. This chain joins TRBV6-2 or TRBV6-3 and TRBJ1-5, with D possibly being TRBD1 (6 bases). Germline V CDR1 and CDR2: MNHEY, SVGEGT. This CDR3 spans 15 amino acids. V gave up 7 bases and J gave up 3 bases, with 16 bases separating them. The chain's CDR3 is CASNYQDRPNQPQHF. In DNA, the CDR3 is TGTGCCAGCAACTACCAAGACAGGCCCAATCAGCCCCAGCATTTT.

Here the CDR3 reads CASSPGRGRGETQYF. The CDR3 coding sequence is TGTGCCAGCAGCCCTGGCAGGGGGCGGGGAGAGACCCAGTACTTC. The chain links TRBV7-9 to TRBJ2-5; TRBD1 matches 8 bases. The V gene end was trimmed by 5 bases and the J gene end by 4 bases; junction bases not matched to a gene: 9. The CDR3 extends over 15 amino acids. Germline lookup yields CDR1 SEHNR and CDR2 FQNEAQ (reference sequence).

This clonotype is a singleton in its sample. The chain is built from TRBV6-5 and TRBJ1-6, with D unclear. Germline-derived CDR1 and CDR2 are MNHEY and SVGAGI. This CDR3 spans 13 amino acids. V was pared by 6 bases and J by 5 bases, with 8 bases between. The CDR3, as DNA: TGTGCCAGCAGGGAGGCAGATAATTCACCCCTCCACTTT. It translates to CASREADNSPLHF.

The J gene is TRBJ2-3, the V gene TRBV2, with 11 bases identical to TRBD2. The germline V gene has CDR1 SNHLY and CDR2 FYNNEI. The CDR3 sequence is 15 residues long. V shed 6 bases and J 2 bases; nucleotides not matched to a gene: 4. In DNA form, the CDR3 reads TGTGCCAGCAGAGGTAGCGGGGGGGTCACAGATACGCAGTATTTT. This encodes CASRGSGGVTDTQYF.

This clonotype appeared many times. A read error may produce the germline difference seen at one junction end. The chain links TRBV10-2 to TRBJ1-2; possibly TRBD1 for D (5 bases). CDR1 and CDR2 (germline): WSHSY, SAAADI. This CDR3 region has 12 residues. The CDR3, as DNA: TGTGCCAGCAGTGAAGAGGGGTATGGCTACACCTTC. This translates into CASSEEGYGYTF.

V usage is TRBV7-2 and J usage is TRBJ2-5; the match to TRBD1 covers 8 bases. This CDR3 has 16 residues. Looked up from germline, CDR1 is SGHTA and CDR2 is FQGNSA. The V gene end was trimmed by 5 bases and the J gene end by 4 bases; junction bases not matched to a gene: 12. The CDR3: CASSIGQGASLETQYF. For the CDR3, the DNA is TGTGCCAGCAGCATCGGACAGGGAGCGTCCTTAGAGACCCAGTACTTC.

This chain joins TRBV7-9 and TRBJ1-5; D might be TRBD1 (5 bases). V was pared by 1 base and J by 7 bases, with 11 bases between. This CDR3 region has 14 residues. Germline V gene sequence: CDR1 SEHNR, CDR2 FQNEAQ (reference sequence). The CDR3, as DNA: TGTGCCAGCAGCTTAGAGGGACGTGGGCAGCCCCAGCATTTT. It specifies CASSLEGRGQPQHF.